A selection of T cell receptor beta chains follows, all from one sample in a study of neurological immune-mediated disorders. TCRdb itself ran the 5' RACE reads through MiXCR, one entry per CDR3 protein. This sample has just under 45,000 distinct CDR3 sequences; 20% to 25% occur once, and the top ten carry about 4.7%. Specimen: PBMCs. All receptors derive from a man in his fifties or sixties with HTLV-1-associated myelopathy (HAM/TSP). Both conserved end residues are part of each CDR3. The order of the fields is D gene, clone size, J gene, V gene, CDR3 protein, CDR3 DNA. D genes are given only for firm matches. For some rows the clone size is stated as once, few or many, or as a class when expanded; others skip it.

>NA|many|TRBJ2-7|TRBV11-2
CASSLGPFRMKRTTYEQYF
TGTGCCAGCAGCTTAGGCCCCTTTCGGATGAAGCGGACGACCTACGAGCAGTACTTC
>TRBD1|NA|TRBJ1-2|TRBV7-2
CASSLPGQGPEWNYGYTF
TGTGCCAGCAGCCTCCCGGGACAGGGGCCCGAATGGAACTATGGCTACACCTTC
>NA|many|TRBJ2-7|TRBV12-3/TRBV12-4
CASSLGGYSYEQYF
TGTGCCAGCAGTTTGGGGGGATACTCCTACGAGCAGTACTTC
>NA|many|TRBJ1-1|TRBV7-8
CASSSQRGTEAFF
TGTGCCAGCAGCTCCCAGAGGGGTACTGAAGCTTTCTTT
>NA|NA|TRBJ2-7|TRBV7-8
CASSLARTYEQYF
TGTGCCAGCAGCTTAGCCCGGACCTACGAGCAGTACTTC
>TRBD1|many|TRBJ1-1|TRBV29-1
CSVGQGPEAFF
TGCAGCGTCGGACAGGGTCCTGAAGCTTTCTTT
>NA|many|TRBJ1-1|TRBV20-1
CSARAPFSADEAFF
TGCAGTGCTAGAGCTCCTTTCTCGGCCGATGAAGCTTTCTTT
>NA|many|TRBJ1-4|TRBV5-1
CASSLDGHKLFF
TGCGCCAGCAGCTTGGATGGGCATAAACTGTTTTTT
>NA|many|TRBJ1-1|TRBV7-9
CASTWWGSNLPTEAFF
TGTGCCAGCACCTGGTGGGGGTCCAACCTCCCCACTGAAGCTTTCTTT
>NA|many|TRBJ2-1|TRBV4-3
CASSITKINEQFF
TGCGCCAGCAGCATCACGAAGATCAATGAGCAGTTCTTC
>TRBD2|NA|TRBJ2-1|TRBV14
CASSQGDSGTQFF
TGTGCCAGCAGCCAAGGTGATAGCGGGACGCAGTTCTTC
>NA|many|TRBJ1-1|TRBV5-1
CASSPAGSNTEAFF
TGCGCCAGCAGCCCGGCCGGGTCGAACACTGAAGCTTTCTTT
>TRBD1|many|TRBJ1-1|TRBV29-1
CSVGTVGTEAFF
TGCAGCGTAGGGACAGTCGGCACTGAAGCTTTCTTT
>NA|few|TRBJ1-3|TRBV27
CASSFPREVSGNTIYF
TGTGCCAGCAGTTTCCCGCGAGAAGTCTCTGGAAACACCATATATTTT
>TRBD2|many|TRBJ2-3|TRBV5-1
CASSPGLAGTDTQYF
TGCGCCAGCAGCCCAGGACTAGCGGGCACAGATACGCAGTATTTT
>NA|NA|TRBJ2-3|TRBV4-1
CASSQAGTPSTDTQYF
TGCGCCAGCAGCCAAGCCGGGACTCCTAGCACAGATACGCAGTATTTT
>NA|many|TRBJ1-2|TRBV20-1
CSARDVGPLGYTF
TGCAGTGCTAGAGATGTTGGACCTCTTGGCTACACCTTC
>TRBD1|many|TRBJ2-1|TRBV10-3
CAISETGQGAGEQFF
TGTGCCATCAGTGAGACGGGACAGGGGGCAGGGGAGCAGTTCTTC
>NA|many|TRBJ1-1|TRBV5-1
CASSLDADTEAFF
TGCGCCAGCAGCTTGGATGCGGACACTGAAGCTTTCTTT
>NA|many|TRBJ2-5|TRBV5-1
CASSLSAEETQYF
TGCGCCAGCAGCTTGTCGGCAGAAGAGACCCAGTACTTC
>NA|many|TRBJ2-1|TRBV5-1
CASSQRASDSEQFF
TGCGCCAGCAGCCAGAGGGCTAGCGATAGTGAGCAGTTCTTC
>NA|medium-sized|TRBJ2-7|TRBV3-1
CASSQGEGSYEQYF
TGCGCCAGCAGCCAAGGTGAGGGCTCCTACGAGCAGTACTTC
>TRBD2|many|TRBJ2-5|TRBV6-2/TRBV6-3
CASSAGTKETQYF
TGTGCCAGCAGTGCCGGGACTAAAGAGACCCAGTACTTC
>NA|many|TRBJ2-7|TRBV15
CATSRDLYRGGKSSYEQYF
TGTGCCACCAGCAGAGATCTGTACAGGGGGGGGAAGAGCTCCTACGAGCAGTACTTC
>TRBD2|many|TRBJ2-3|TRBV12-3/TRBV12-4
CASSPRTSGSTDTQYF
TGTGCCAGCAGTCCCCGGACTAGCGGGAGCACAGATACGCAGTATTTT
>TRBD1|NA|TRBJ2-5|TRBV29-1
CSVDRRGPRETQYF
TGCAGCGTTGATCGTAGGGGGCCGAGGGAGACCCAGTACTTC
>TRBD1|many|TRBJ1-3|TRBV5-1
CASSLAPTGIGNTIYF
TGCGCCAGCAGCTTAGCCCCGACAGGGATAGGAAACACCATATATTTT
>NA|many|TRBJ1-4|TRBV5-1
CASSLDGKENEKLFF
TGCGCCAGCAGCTTGGACGGAAAAGAGAATGAAAAACTGTTTTTT
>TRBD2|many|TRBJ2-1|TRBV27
CASKLAGGFEQFF
TGTGCCAGCAAACTAGCGGGAGGGTTCGAGCAGTTCTTC
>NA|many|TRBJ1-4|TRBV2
CASRPLPVNEKLFF
TGTGCCAGCCGTCCGCTCCCAGTTAATGAAAAACTGTTTTTT
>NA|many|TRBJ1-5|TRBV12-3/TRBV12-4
CASSLWGQLNQPQHF
TGTGCCAGCAGTCTATGGGGACAACTCAATCAGCCCCAGCATTTT
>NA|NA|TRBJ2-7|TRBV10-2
CASRPAADPYEQYF
TGCGCCAGCAGACCGGCCGCTGATCCCTACGAGCAGTACTTC
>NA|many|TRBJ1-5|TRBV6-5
CASSYALHYRANQPQHF
TGTGCCAGCAGTTACGCCCTCCATTACAGGGCCAATCAGCCCCAGCATTTT
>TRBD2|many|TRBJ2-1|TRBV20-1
CSARDQASGSRDEQFF
TGCAGTGCTAGAGATCAGGCTAGCGGGAGTAGGGATGAGCAGTTCTTC
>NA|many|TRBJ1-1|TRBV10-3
CAISQPQALGAEAFF
TGTGCCATCAGCCAGCCCCAGGCCCTCGGGGCTGAAGCTTTCTTT
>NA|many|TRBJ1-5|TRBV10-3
CASGTTSNQPQHF
TGTGCCAGCGGGACAACCAGCAATCAGCCCCAGCATTTT
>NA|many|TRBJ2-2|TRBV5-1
CASSLIGLNTGELFF
TGCGCCAGCAGCCTGATAGGTTTGAACACCGGGGAGCTGTTTTTT
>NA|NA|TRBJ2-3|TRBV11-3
CASSLDDGDTQYF
TGTGCCAGCAGCTTAGATGACGGGGATACGCAGTATTTT
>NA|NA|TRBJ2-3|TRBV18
CASSIGVADTQYF
TGTGCCAGCTCAATAGGAGTGGCAGATACGCAGTATTTT
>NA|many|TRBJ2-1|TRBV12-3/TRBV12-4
CASSLGRYNEQFF
TGTGCCAGCAGTTTAGGACGCTACAATGAGCAGTTCTTC
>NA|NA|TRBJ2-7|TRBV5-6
CASSLDPPGFNEQYF
TGTGCCAGCAGCCTGGATCCGCCCGGGTTCAATGAGCAGTACTTC
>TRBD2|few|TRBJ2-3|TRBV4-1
CASSQDRGGRTDTQYF
TGCGCCAGCAGCCAAGATCGTGGCGGGAGGACAGATACGCAGTATTTT
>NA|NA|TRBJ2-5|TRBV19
CASSIGSWAQQETQYF
TGTGCCAGTAGTATAGGGTCATGGGCCCAGCAAGAGACCCAGTACTTC
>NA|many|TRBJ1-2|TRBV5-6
CASSALQVYYGYTF
TGTGCCAGCAGCGCATTACAAGTCTACTATGGCTACACCTTC
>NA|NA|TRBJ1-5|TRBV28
CASSLSGNRNQPQHF
TGTGCCAGCAGTTTATCCGGGAATCGCAATCAGCCCCAGCATTTT
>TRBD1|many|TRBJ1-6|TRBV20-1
CSASRTGGTNSPLHF
TGCAGTGCTTCTCGGACAGGGGGGACGAATTCACCCCTCCACTTT
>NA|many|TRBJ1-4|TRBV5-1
CASSLSGVRLFF
TGCGCCAGCAGCTTGTCCGGGGTACGACTGTTTTTT
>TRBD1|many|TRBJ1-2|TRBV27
CASSPQFFGTALGYTF
TGTGCCAGCAGTCCGCAATTTTTTGGGACAGCGCTGGGCTACACCTTC
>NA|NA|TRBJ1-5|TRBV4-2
CASQGGFQPQHF
TGTGCCAGCCAAGGTGGGTTTCAGCCCCAGCATTTT